These 15 T cell receptor beta chains share one sample of origin, sequenced in a study of cytomegalovirus exposure and HLA in healthy donors. The PCR was carried out with 60 Vbeta primers and 13 Jbeta primers. The assay was immunoSEQ multiplex PCR, and TCRdb's table has in-frame clones only and misses some. The repertoire includes about 130,000 clones, roughly 68% of them detected once, and roughly 4.1% sits in the top ten. Sequences were obtained from PBMCs. Receptors originate from a woman between 45 and 60 years old in good health and CMV-seropositive.

The chain couples TRBV5-1 to TRBJ2-1; D is ambiguous. Germline V gene data show CDR1 as SGHRS and CDR2 as YFSETQ. This CDR3 has 14 residues. V lost 0 bases, J lost 8 bases, and 12 bases lay in between. The CDR3 coding sequence is TGCGCCAGCAGCTTGGGGGTAGCTAACTATGAGCAGTTCTTC. Translating it yields CASSLGVANYEQFF.

The rearrangement links TRBV11-2 to TRBJ1-3; D call uncertain. Germline CDR1 is SGHAT and CDR2 is FQNNGV. V lost 6 bases to trimming and J lost 4 bases, with 25 bases between them. This CDR3 spans 18 amino acids. CDR3 in amino acids: CASRPATPGSLRGNTIYF. In DNA form, the CDR3 reads TGTGCCAGCAGACCCGCAACACCGGGATCTCTGCGAGGAAACACCATATATTTT.

This clone was detected only once. V gene TRBV4-2 combines with J gene TRBJ2-3, with 9 bases aligning to TRBD2. Germline loops: CDR1 LGHNA, CDR2 YNFKEQ. The CDR3 runs 19 residues. V lost 4 bases to trimming and J lost 4 bases; unmatched junction nucleotides: 18. The CDR3 is CASSRKWAGVAGAADTQYF. The CDR3 bases are TGTGCCAGCAGCCGCAAATGGGCTGGGGTAGCGGGGGCAGCAGATACGCAGTATTTT.

The chain is built from TRBV28 and TRBJ1-2; TRBD1 might be the D (6 bases). This CDR3 spans 15 amino acids. Trimming stripped 5 bases from V and 4 bases from J, with 17 bases between. Germline CDR1 is MDHEN and CDR2 is SYDVKM. The CDR3 here is CASSETGTFSYGYTF. The CDR3 nucleotides read TGTGCCAGCAGTGAAACCGGGACATTTAGCTATGGCTACACCTTC.

The chain carries TRBV6-5 and TRBJ2-7; the match to TRBD2 covers 7 bases. The V gene end was trimmed by 5 bases and the J gene end by 4 bases; junction bases not matched to a gene: 8. The CDR3 is 14 residues long. CDR1 MNHEY and CDR2 SVGAGI come from the germline V gene. The CDR3 sequence: CASSVGGVGYEQYF. CDR3 DNA: TGTGCCAGCAGTGTGGGGGGGGTGGGTTACGAGCAGTACTTC.

V gene TRBV11-2 combines with J gene TRBJ2-7; D remains unclear. CDR3 length: 13 amino acids. V lost 0 bases and J lost 4, with 7 bases in between. Germline values: CDR1 SGHAT, CDR2 FQNNGV. The CDR3 is CASSLDLRYEQYF. The CDR3 DNA reads TGTGCCAGCAGCTTAGATTTGAGATACGAGCAGTACTTC.

The chain has TRBV6-1 and TRBJ2-5; a possible D gene is TRBD2 (5 bases). Germline lookup yields CDR1 MNHNS and CDR2 SASEGT. The CDR3 is 18 amino acids. Trimming pared 4 bases from V and 5 bases from J, leaving 26 bases between. The CDR3 region has the DNA TGTGCCAGCAGTGCTGGATTTGGTGGCCGGGGAATCGCTGAGACCCAGTACTTC. Translation gives CASSAGFGGRGIAETQYF.

As DNA, the CDR3 is TGTGCCATCAGTGGGGTCACTAAGGACACCGGGGAGCTGTTTTTT. Protein sequence: CAISGVTKDTGELFF. The chain has TRBV10-3 and TRBJ2-2; no clear D. With 4 bases removed from V and 3 bases from J, the gap between germline ends came to 12 bases. CDR1 is ENHRY and CDR2 is SYGVKD in the germline V gene. The CDR3 spans 15 residues.

The V call is TRBV2, the J call TRBJ1-2; TRBD1 aligns across 10 bases. CDR1 and CDR2 from the germline V gene are SNHLY and FYNNEI. The CDR3 length is 15 residues. V was clipped by 5 bases and J by 7 bases; unmatched bases: 10. The CDR3 loop reads CASSPTDRGPAGYTF. CDR3 nucleotide sequence: TGTGCCAGCAGTCCGACAGACAGGGGGCCTGCTGGCTACACCTTC.

The rearrangement links TRBV28 to TRBJ1-4, with 7 bases identical to TRBD1. V was clipped by 5 bases and J by 3 bases; unmatched bases: 15. The CDR3 spans 18 residues. In germline, CDR1 is MDHEN, CDR2 SYDVKM. The CDR3 spells CASSPSTGFEAPNEKLFF. The CDR3 region has the DNA TGTGCCAGCAGTCCCTCGACAGGGTTTGAAGCTCCTAATGAAAAACTGTTTTTT.

This clone was seen more than once but under ten times. The J gene is TRBJ2-7, the V gene TRBV7-9, with a weak D call TRBD1 (5 bases). The CDR3 is made up of 12 amino acids. Germline CDR1 and CDR2: SEHNR and FQNEAQ (reference sequence). V was cut by 5 bases and J by 3 bases, with 8 bases left in between. The CDR3 spells CASSGDSYEQYF. In nucleotides, the CDR3 is TGTGCCAGCAGCGGTGACAGCTACGAGCAGTACTTC. The full variable domain, completed using reference TRBV7-9 and TRBJ2-7, is DTGVSQNPRHKITKRGQNVTFRCDPISEHNRLYWYRQTLGQGPEFLTYFQNEAQLEKSRLLSDRFSAERPKGSFSTLEIQRTEQGDSAMYLCASSGDSYEQYFGPGTRLTVT.

V and J are TRBV7-9 and TRBJ2-4, with D possibly matching TRBD1 (5 bases). V was trimmed by 5 bases and J by 3 bases, leaving 17 bases between them. The CDR3 runs to 16 residues. The germline gives CDR1 SEHNR, CDR2 FQNEAQ (reference sequence). The CDR3 DNA sequence: TGTGCCAGCAGCCCCCACGCAGGGTTAGGCAAAAACATTCAGTACTTC. Translating it yields CASSPHAGLGKNIQYF. Looking up the rest from reference TRBV7-9 and TRBJ2-4 gives the full variable domain: DTGVSQNPRHKITKRGQNVTFRCDPISEHNRLYWYRQTLGQGPEFLTYFQNEAQLEKSRLLSDRFSAERPKGSFSTLEIQRTEQGDSAMYLCASSPHAGLGKNIQYFGAGTRLSVL.

The V and J genes are TRBV7-8 and TRBJ1-5; maybe TRBD1 (6 bases). CDR1 and CDR2 (germline): SGHVS, FQNEAQ. The CDR3 has 14 residues. V lost 5 bases to trimming and J lost 8 bases, with 16 bases between them. CDR3: CASSPIQGFKPQHF. The CDR3 nucleotides read TGTGCCAGCAGCCCAATACAGGGTTTTAAGCCCCAGCATTTT. The whole variable domain, filled in from reference TRBV7-8 and TRBJ1-5, reads GAGVSQSPRYKVAKRGQDVALRCDPISGHVSLFWYQQALGQGPEFLTYFQNEAQLDKSGLPSDRFFAERPEGSVSTLKIQRTQQEDSAVYLCASSPIQGFKPQHFGDGTRLSIL.

The chain combines TRBV19 with TRBJ2-1; possibly TRBD2 for D (5 bases). Trimming removed 6 bases from V and 0 bases from J, with 12 bases in between. CDR3 length: 15 amino acids. Germline CDR1 reads LNHDA; CDR2 reads SQIVND (reference sequence). The CDR3 DNA is TGTGCCAGTAGACCCCCCGGGATCTCCTACAATGAGCAGTTCTTC. It codes for CASRPPGISYNEQFF.

The chain couples TRBV15 to TRBJ2-3; tentative D call: TRBD1 (6 bases). The V gene lost 5 bases and the J gene lost 2 bases, with 11 bases spanning the gap. From germline, CDR1 is LNHNV and CDR2 YYDKDF (reference sequence). This CDR3 has 14 residues. CDR3: CATSQGQSTDTQYF. Here the CDR3 DNA reads TGTGCCACCAGCCAAGGACAGTCCACAGATACGCAGTATTTT.